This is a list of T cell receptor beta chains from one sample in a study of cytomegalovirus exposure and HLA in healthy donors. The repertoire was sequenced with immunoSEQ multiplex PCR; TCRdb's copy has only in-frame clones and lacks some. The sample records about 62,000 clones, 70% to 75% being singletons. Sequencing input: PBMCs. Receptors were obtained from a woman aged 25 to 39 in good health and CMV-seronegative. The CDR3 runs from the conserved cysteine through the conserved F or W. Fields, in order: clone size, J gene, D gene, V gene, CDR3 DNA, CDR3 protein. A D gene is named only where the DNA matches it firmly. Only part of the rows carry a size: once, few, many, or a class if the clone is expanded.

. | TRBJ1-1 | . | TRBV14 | TGTGCCAGCAGCCAAGATATGAACACTGAAGCTTTCTTT | CASSQDMNTEAFF
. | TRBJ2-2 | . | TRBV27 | TGTGCCAGCAGTTTTGGGCCCCCCGGGGAGCTGTTTTTT | CASSFGPPGELFF
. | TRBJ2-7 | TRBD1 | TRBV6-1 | TGTGCCATGGTGGGGGACAGGGTCCACGAGCAGTACTTC | CAMVGDRVHEQYF
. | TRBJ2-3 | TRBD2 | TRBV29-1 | TGCAGCGTTGAGGATCCTAGCGGGAGGGCCATGGATACGCAGTATTTT | CSVEDPSGRAMDTQYF
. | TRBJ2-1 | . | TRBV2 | TGTGCCAGCAGTGGAGGGACTCTACGGAGCTCCTACAATGAGCAGTTCTTC | CASSGGTLRSSYNEQFF
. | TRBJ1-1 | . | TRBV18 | TGTGCCAGCTCACCACCACAGGGCACGACACTTAACACTGAAGCTTTCTTT | CASSPPQGTTLNTEAFF
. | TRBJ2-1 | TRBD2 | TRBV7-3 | TGTGCCAGCAGCCTCCTAGCGGGACCCCCCGCTAATGAGCAGTTCTTC | CASSLLAGPPANEQFF
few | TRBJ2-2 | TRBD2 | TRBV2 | TGTGCCAGCAGTGTTAATATAGCGGGAGGGGGCACCGGGGAGCTGTTTTTT | CASSVNIAGGGTGELFF
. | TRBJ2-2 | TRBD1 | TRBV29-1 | TGCAGCGTTGGCCCAGGGGGCGTATCGACCGGGGAGCTGTTTTTT | CSVGPGGVSTGELFF
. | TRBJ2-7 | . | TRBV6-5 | TGTGCCAGCAGTTACGACAGAGTCTCCTACGAGCAGTACTTC | CASSYDRVSYEQYF
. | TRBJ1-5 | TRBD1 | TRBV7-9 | TGTGCCAGCAGCATAGGCAGGGGGCAAGGGCAGCCCCAGCATTTT | CASSIGRGQGQPQHF
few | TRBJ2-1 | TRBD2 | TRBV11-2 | TGTGCCAGCAGCTCGCCGGGACTAGCGGGAGTTGAGCAGTTCTTC | CASSSPGLAGVEQFF
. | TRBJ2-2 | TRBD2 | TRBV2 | TGTGCCAGTGGGGACTACTCGAACACCGGGGAGCTGTTTTTT | CASGDYSNTGELFF
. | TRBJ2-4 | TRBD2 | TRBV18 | TGTGCCAGCTCACCAAACACGGCGGGAGATGAAAACATTCAGTACTTC | CASSPNTAGDENIQYF
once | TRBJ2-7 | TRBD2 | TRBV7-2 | TGTGCCAGCAGCTTAGAGGGTAGCGGGAGCTCCTACGAGCAGTACTTC | CASSLEGSGSSYEQYF
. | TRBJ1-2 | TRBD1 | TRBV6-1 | TGTGCCAGCAGTGAAGCGGGACAGGGACTAAGCAACTATGGCTACACCTTC | CASSEAGQGLSNYGYTF
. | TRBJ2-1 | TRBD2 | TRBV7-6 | TGTGCCAGCAGCCCCCGGACTAGCGGTGAGCAGTTCTTC | CASSPRTSGEQFF
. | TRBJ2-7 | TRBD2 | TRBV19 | TGTGCCAGTAGCCCTTTGTTAGCGGGATTCTCCTACGAGCAGTACTTC | CASSPLLAGFSYEQYF
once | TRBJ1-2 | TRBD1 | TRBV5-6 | TGTGCCAGCAGCTTACAGGGGCTCTATGGCTACACCTTC | CASSLQGLYGYTF
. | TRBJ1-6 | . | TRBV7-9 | TGTTCCAGCAGTGACCCACAGATGGACAGCCTCCTAAGAGCCCTCCACTTT | CSSSDPQMDSLLRALHF
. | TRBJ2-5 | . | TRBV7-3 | TGTGCCAGCAGCTTAACACTGGCGGGGGAGACCCAGTACTTC | CASSLTLAGETQYF
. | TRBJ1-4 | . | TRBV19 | TGTGCCAGTAGCCGTGGGACACTAGTTGCAACTAATGAAAAACTGTTTTTT | CASSRGTLVATNEKLFF
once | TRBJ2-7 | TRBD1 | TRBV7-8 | TGTGCCAGCAGCAACCGGGACAGTGATTCCTACGAGCAGTACTTC | CASSNRDSDSYEQYF
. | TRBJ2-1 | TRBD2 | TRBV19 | TGTGCCAGTAGTATAGATCCCCCCCTACTAGCGGGGAATGAGCAGTTCTTC | CASSIDPPLLAGNEQFF
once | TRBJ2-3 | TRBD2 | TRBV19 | TGTGCCAGTAGTCTGTTAGCGGGAGGTACCACAGATACGCAGTATTTT | CASSLLAGGTTDTQYF
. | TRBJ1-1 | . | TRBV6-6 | TGTGCCGGAGGATCTCGGGACACTGAAGCTTTCTTT | CAGGSRDTEAFF
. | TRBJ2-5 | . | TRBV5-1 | TGCGCCAGCAGCTTGGCGGGAAGGACGGAGACCCAGTACTTC | CASSLAGRTETQYF
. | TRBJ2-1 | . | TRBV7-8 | TGTGCCAGCAGCTTAATGCCCGGGATCCGTAATGAGCAGTTCTTC | CASSLMPGIRNEQFF